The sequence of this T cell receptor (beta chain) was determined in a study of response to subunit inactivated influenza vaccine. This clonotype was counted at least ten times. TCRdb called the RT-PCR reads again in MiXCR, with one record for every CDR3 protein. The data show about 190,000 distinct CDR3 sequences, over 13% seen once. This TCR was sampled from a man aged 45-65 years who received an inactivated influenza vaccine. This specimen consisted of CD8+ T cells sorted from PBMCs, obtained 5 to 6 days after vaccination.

CDR3: CSVVLQSSYEQYF. CDR3 in DNA: TGCAGCGTTGTTCTCCAATCCTCCTACGAGCAGTACTTC. The chain has TRBV29-1 and TRBJ2-7; no clear D. V gave up 4 bases and J gave up 0 bases, with 10 bases separating them. Germline V gene lookup returns CDR1 SQVTM and CDR2 ANQGSEA. This CDR3 is 13 amino acids long.